This is a list of T cell receptor beta chains from one sample in a study of identical twins. TCRdb analysed the 5' RACE reads with MiXCR anew, one entry per CDR3 protein. The sample includes 420,000 or so distinct CDR3 sequences, about 18% seen only once; the top ten take approximately 12%. Sequencing was performed on naive T cells sorted from blood. Receptor source: a man aged 45-65 years in good health. CDR3s include the opening cysteine and the closing phenylalanine or tryptophan. Each record gives: V gene, D gene, clone size, J gene, CDR3 DNA, CDR3 protein. The D gene is left open where the match is weak. Clone sizes are given selectively: once, few, many, or a class where the clone is expanded.

V gene: TRBV20-1
D gene: TRBD2
clone size: -
J gene: TRBJ2-1
CDR3 DNA: TGCAGTGCTAGAGATCGTCGGGGACTAGGGAACAATGAGCAGTTCTTC
CDR3 protein: CSARDRRGLGNNEQFF

V gene: TRBV7-2
D gene: -
clone size: -
J gene: TRBJ2-2
CDR3 DNA: TGTGCCAGCAGCCCTTCTCTGAACACCGGGGAGCTGTTTTTT
CDR3 protein: CASSPSLNTGELFF

V gene: TRBV4-3
D gene: -
clone size: few
J gene: TRBJ2-2
CDR3 DNA: TGCGCCAGCAGCCAAGAGAGAGCGCCTATCACCGGGGAGCTGTTTTTT
CDR3 protein: CASSQERAPITGELFF

V gene: TRBV7-2
D gene: -
clone size: -
J gene: TRBJ2-3
CDR3 DNA: TGTGCCAGCAGACCCCAGGGGCGCACAGATACGCAGTATTTT
CDR3 protein: CASRPQGRTDTQYF

V gene: TRBV20-1
D gene: -
clone size: many
J gene: TRBJ2-3
CDR3 DNA: TGCAGTGCTAGCAGCGGGTTCGCAGGGGATACGCAGTATTTT
CDR3 protein: CSASSGFAGDTQYF

V gene: TRBV28
D gene: -
clone size: -
J gene: TRBJ2-5
CDR3 DNA: TGTGCCAGCAGTTTTGGGGCGGGCAAGACCCAGTACTTC
CDR3 protein: CASSFGAGKTQYF

V gene: TRBV5-1
D gene: -
clone size: many
J gene: TRBJ1-2
CDR3 DNA: TGCGCCAGCAGCTCGGGGGTCTATGGCTACACCTTC
CDR3 protein: CASSSGVYGYTF

V gene: TRBV25-1
D gene: TRBD2
clone size: few
J gene: TRBJ2-7
CDR3 DNA: TGTGCCAGCAGTGGGGTAGCGGGGCAGCAGTACTTC
CDR3 protein: CASSGVAGQQYF

V gene: TRBV6-5
D gene: -
clone size: -
J gene: TRBJ2-7
CDR3 DNA: TGTGCCAGCAGTTACTCGTGGGGGATACCCTACGAGCAGTACTTC
CDR3 protein: CASSYSWGIPYEQYF

V gene: TRBV10-3
D gene: -
clone size: few
J gene: TRBJ2-3
CDR3 DNA: TGTGCCATCAGCAGGGGGAAGGGAGGTGGCACAGATACGCAGTATTTT
CDR3 protein: CAISRGKGGGTDTQYF

V gene: TRBV29-1
D gene: -
clone size: few
J gene: TRBJ2-3
CDR3 DNA: TGCAGCGTCGATAGCAGGTGGCCAACTAGCACAGATACGCAGTATTTT
CDR3 protein: CSVDSRWPTSTDTQYF

V gene: TRBV3-1
D gene: -
clone size: many
J gene: TRBJ2-1
CDR3 DNA: TGTGCCAGCAGCCAAGGATTCGGGAATGAGCAGTTCTTC
CDR3 protein: CASSQGFGNEQFF

V gene: TRBV5-1
D gene: TRBD2
clone size: -
J gene: TRBJ2-1
CDR3 DNA: TGCGCCAGCAAGCCGGGGGGGCCGTACAATGAGCAGTTCTTC
CDR3 protein: CASKPGGPYNEQFF

V gene: TRBV29-1
D gene: -
clone size: many
J gene: TRBJ2-3
CDR3 DNA: TGCAGCGTTGAGAGGGGGGCAGATACGCAGTATTTT
CDR3 protein: CSVERGADTQYF

V gene: TRBV20-1
D gene: -
clone size: few
J gene: TRBJ2-1
CDR3 DNA: TGCAGTGCAGAGGGCCTAGCAGCGAGCAATGAGCAGTTCTTC
CDR3 protein: CSAEGLAASNEQFF

V gene: TRBV6-8
D gene: TRBD2
clone size: few
J gene: TRBJ2-1
CDR3 DNA: TGTGCCAGCAGTCGGGCGCTAGCGGGGAATGAGCAGTTCTTC
CDR3 protein: CASSRALAGNEQFF

V gene: TRBV10-3
D gene: -
clone size: few
J gene: TRBJ1-3
CDR3 DNA: TGTGCCATCAGTGAGAGGACGGTGATCTCTGGAAACACCATATATTTT
CDR3 protein: CAISERTVISGNTIYF

V gene: TRBV27
D gene: -
clone size: -
J gene: TRBJ2-1
CDR3 DNA: TGTGCCAGCAGTTTAAAGCCCTACAATGAGCAGTTCTTC
CDR3 protein: CASSLKPYNEQFF

V gene: TRBV19
D gene: -
clone size: -
J gene: TRBJ1-5
CDR3 DNA: TGTGCCAGTAGTATTGGAGTCACAACCAATCAGCCCCAGCATTTT
CDR3 protein: CASSIGVTTNQPQHF

V gene: TRBV6-5
D gene: -
clone size: few
J gene: TRBJ2-1
CDR3 DNA: TGTGCCAGCAGTTACGGGGGGGCGGAATACTACAATGAGCAGTTCTTC
CDR3 protein: CASSYGGAEYYNEQFF

V gene: TRBV10-3
D gene: -
clone size: many
J gene: TRBJ1-6
CDR3 DNA: TGTGCCATCAGTGAGTCGAGCAGTCAAAATTCACCCCTCCACTTT
CDR3 protein: CAISESSSQNSPLHF

V gene: TRBV20-1
D gene: -
clone size: -
J gene: TRBJ1-1
CDR3 DNA: TGCAGTGCTAGAGACCAGAGAAAAAGGGTGAACACTGAAGCTTTCTTT
CDR3 protein: CSARDQRKRVNTEAFF

V gene: TRBV28
D gene: -
clone size: -
J gene: TRBJ2-2
CDR3 DNA: TGTGCCAGCAGTCTGGGACAATCCTTCGGCACCGGGGAGCTGTTTTTT
CDR3 protein: CASSLGQSFGTGELFF